This TCR beta chain was obtained from a study of T cell responses to AZD1222 COVID-19 vaccine. General study results and limits: An increase in Spike-specific TCR breadth and depth was observed after two AZD1222 doses. Most donors were white British and more were female, and clonal diversity was possibly underestimated. All repertoire sampling was performed exclusively after the peak T cell response.

This clone was seen a few times. The target antigen is unknown. V shed 5 bases and J shed 8 bases, with 16 bases lying between them. Germline V gene sequence: CDR1 SGHRS, CDR2 YFSETQ. This CDR3 spans 13 amino acids. Sequenced by immunoSEQ multiplex PCR; TCRdb stores in-frame clones only, minus some. The profile shows about 140,000 clones, roughly 90% of them singletons. V and J are TRBV5-1 and TRBJ1-1; D is unresolved. This sequence was found in an adult in good health. The starting material was peripheral blood, obtained on day 0 of AZD1222 vaccination. The DNA for the CDR3 is TGCGCCAGCAGTATGGAAGGACGTGGGGAAGCTTTCTTT. Protein sequence: CASSMEGRGEAFF.